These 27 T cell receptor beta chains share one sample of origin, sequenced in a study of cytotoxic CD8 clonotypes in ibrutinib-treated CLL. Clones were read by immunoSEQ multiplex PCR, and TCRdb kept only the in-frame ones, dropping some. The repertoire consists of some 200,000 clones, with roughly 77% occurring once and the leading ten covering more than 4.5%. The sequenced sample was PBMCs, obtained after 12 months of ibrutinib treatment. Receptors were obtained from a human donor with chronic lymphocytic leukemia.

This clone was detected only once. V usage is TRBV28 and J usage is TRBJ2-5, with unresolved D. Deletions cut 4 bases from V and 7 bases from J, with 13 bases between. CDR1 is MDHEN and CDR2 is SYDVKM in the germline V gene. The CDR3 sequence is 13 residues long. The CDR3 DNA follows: TGTGCCAGCAGTTCGGCGTTGGCTGTGACCCAGTACTTC. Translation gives CASSSALAVTQYF.

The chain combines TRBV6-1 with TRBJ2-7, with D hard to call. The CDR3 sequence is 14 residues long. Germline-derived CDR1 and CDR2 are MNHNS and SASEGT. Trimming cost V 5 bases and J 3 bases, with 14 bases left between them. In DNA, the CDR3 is TGTGCCAGCAGTCTGCCAGATCAACTCTACGAGCAGTACTTC. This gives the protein CASSLPDQLYEQYF.

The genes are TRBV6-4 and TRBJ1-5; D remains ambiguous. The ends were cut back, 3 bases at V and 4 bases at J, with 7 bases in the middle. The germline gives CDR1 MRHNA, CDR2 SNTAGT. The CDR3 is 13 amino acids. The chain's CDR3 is CASSEQRNQPQHF. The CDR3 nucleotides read TGTGCCAGCAGTGAACAGCGAAATCAGCCCCAGCATTTT.

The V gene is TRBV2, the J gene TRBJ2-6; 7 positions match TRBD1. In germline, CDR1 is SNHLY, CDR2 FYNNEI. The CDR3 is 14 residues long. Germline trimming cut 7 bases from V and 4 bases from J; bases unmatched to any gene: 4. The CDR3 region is CASTTGVGANVLTF. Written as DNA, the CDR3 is TGTGCCAGCACTACAGGGGTCGGGGCCAACGTCCTGACTTTC.

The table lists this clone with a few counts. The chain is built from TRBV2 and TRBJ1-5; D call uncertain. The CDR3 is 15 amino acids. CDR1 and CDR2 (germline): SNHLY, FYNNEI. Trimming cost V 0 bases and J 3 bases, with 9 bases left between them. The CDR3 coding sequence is TGTGCCAGCAGTGAAGCCCGGTTAGCCAATCAGCCCCAGCATTTT. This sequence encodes CASSEARLANQPQHF.

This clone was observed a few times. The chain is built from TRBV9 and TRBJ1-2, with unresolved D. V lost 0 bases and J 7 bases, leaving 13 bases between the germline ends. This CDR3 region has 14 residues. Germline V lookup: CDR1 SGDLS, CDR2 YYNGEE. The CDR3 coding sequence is TGTGCCAGCAGCGTAGTAGTGGGATTCGGTGGCTACACCTTC. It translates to CASSVVVGFGGYTF.

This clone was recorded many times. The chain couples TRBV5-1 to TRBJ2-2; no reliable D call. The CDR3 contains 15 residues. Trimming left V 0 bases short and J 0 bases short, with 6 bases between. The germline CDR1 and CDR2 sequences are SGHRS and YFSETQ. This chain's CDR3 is CASSLGGSNTGELFF. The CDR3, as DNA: TGCGCCAGCAGCTTGGGGGGATCGAACACCGGGGAGCTGTTTTTT.

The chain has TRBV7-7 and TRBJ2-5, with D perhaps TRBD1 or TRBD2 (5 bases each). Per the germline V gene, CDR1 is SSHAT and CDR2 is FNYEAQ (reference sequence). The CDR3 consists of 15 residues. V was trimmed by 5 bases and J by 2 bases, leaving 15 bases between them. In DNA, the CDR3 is TGTGCCAGCAGCCAGGGCCCCGGAGGTCAAGAGACCCAGTACTTC. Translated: CASSQGPGGQETQYF.

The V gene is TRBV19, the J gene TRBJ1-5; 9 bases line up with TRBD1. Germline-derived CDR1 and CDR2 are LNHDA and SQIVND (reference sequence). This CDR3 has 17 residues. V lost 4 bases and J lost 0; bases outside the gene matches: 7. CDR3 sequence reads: CASSTRDRVPSNQPQHF. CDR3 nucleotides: TGTGCCAGTAGTACCCGGGACAGGGTACCTAGCAATCAGCCCCAGCATTTT.

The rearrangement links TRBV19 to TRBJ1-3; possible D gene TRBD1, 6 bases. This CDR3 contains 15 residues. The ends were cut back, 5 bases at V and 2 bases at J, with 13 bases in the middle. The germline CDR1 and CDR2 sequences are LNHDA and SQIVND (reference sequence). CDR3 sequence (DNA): TGTGCCAGTAGTCCCGACAGGATCCCTGGAAACACCATATATTTT. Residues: CASSPDRIPGNTIYF.

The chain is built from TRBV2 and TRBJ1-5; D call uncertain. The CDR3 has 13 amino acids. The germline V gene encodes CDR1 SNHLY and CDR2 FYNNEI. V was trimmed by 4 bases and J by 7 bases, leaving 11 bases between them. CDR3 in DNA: TGTGCCAGCAGTGGGGGAGAGAGACAGCCCCAGCATTTT. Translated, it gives CASSGGERQPQHF. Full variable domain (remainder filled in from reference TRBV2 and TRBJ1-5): EPEVTQTPSHQVTQMGQEVILRCVPISNHLYFYWYRQILGQKVEFLVSFYNNEISEKSEIFDDQFSVERPDGSNFTLKIRSTKLEDSAMYFCASSGGERQPQHFGDGTRLSIL.

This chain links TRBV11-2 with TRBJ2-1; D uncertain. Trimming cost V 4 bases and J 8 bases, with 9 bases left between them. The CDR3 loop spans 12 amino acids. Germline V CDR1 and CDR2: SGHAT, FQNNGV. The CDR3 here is CASSSKGDEQFF. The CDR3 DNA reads TGTGCCAGCAGCTCCAAGGGCGATGAGCAGTTCTTC.

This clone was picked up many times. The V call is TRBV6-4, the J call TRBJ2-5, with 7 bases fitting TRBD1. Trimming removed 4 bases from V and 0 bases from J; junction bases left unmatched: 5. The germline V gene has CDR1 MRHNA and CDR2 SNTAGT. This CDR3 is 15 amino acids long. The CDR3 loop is CASSASQGNQETQYF. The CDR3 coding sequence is TGTGCCAGCAGTGCGTCACAGGGGAACCAAGAGACCCAGTACTTC.

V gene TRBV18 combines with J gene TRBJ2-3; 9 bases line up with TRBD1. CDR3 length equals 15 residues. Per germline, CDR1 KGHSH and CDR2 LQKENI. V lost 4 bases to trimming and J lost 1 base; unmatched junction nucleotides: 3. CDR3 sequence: CASSRGQGRTDTQYF. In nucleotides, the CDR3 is TGTGCCAGCTCACGGGGACAGGGTCGCACAGATACGCAGTATTTT.

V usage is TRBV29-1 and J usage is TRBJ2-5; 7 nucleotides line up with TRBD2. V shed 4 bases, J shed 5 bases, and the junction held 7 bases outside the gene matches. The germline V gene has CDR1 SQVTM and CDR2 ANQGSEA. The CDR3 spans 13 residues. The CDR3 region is CSVGGGGPETQYF. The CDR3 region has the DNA TGCAGCGTTGGTGGGGGAGGGCCGGAGACCCAGTACTTC.

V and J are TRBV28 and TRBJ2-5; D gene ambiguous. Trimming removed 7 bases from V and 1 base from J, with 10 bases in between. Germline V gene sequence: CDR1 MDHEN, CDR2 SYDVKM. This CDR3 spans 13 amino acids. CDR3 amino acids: CASTPNAQETQYF. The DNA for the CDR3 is TGTGCCAGCACCCCAAATGCCCAAGAGACCCAGTACTTC.

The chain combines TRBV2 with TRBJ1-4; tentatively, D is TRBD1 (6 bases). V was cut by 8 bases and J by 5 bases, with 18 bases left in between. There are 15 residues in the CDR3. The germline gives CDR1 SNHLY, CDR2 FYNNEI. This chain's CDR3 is CASAPEGVGNEKLFF. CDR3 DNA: TGTGCCAGCGCCCCCGAGGGGGTAGGGAATGAAAAACTGTTTTTT.

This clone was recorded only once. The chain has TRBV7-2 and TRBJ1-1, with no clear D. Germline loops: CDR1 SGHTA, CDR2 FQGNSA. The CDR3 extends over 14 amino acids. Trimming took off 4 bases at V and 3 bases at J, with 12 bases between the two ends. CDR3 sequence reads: CASSSRETHTEAFF. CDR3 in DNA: TGTGCCAGCAGCTCTCGAGAGACGCACACTGAAGCTTTCTTT. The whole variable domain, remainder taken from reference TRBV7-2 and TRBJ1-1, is GAGVSQSPSNKVTEKGKDVELRCDPISGHTALYWYRQSLGQGLEFLIYFQGNSAPDKSGLPSDRFSAERTGGSVSTLTIQRTQQEDSAVYLCASSSRETHTEAFFGQGTRLTVV.

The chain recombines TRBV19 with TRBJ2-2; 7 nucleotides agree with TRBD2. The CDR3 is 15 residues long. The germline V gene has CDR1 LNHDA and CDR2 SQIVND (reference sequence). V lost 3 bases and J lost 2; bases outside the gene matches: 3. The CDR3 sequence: CASSMGGRNTGELFF. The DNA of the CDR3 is TGTGCCAGTAGTATGGGCGGGAGAAACACCGGGGAGCTGTTTTTT. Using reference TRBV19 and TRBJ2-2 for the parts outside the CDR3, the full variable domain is DGGITQSPKYLFRKEGQNVTLSCEQNLNHDAMYWYRQDPGQGLRLIYYSQIVNDFQKGDIAEGYSVSREKKESFPLTVTSAQKNPTAFYLCASSMGGRNTGELFFGEGSRLTVL.

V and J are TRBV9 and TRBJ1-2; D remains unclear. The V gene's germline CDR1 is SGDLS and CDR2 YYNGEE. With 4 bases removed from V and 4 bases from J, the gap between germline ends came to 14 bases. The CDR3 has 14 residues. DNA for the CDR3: TGTGCCAGCAGCCCTCTAGAGGGTCGCTATGGCTACACCTTC. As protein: CASSPLEGRYGYTF.

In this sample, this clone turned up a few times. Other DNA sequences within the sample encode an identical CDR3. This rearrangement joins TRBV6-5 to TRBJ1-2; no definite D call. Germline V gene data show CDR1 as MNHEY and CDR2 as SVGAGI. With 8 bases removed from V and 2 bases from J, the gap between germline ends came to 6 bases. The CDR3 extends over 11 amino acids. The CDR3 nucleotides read TGTGCCAGCTCTACCAACTATGGCTACACCTTC. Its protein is CASSTNYGYTF.

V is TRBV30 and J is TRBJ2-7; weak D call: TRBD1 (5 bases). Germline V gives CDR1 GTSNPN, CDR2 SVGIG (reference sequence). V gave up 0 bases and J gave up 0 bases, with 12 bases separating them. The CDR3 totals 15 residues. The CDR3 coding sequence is TGTGCCTGGAGTGTACCCGCCAGGGCCTCCTACGAGCAGTACTTC. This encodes CAWSVPARASYEQYF.

CDR3 bases: TGTGCCTGGTCCCATGGGGGGCTCGCTGGCTACACCTTC. This gives the protein CAWSHGGLAGYTF. The chain is built from TRBV30 and TRBJ1-2; tentative D call: TRBD1 (6 bases). The CDR3 length is 13 residues. The V end was cut by 5 bases, the J end by 7 bases, with 17 bases between. The germline CDR1 and CDR2 sequences are GTSNPN and SVGIG (reference sequence).

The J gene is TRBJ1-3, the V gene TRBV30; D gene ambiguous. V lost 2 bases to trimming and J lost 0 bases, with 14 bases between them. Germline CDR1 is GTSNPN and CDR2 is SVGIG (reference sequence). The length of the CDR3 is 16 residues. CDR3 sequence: CAWSMTGIHSGNTIYF. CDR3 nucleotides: TGTGCCTGGAGTATGACCGGGATCCACTCTGGAAACACCATATATTTT.

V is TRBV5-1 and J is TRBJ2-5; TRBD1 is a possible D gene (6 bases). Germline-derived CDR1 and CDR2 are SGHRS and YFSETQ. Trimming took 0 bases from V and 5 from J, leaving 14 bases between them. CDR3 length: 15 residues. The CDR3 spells CASSLGHRESETQYF. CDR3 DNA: TGCGCCAGCAGCTTGGGACACAGGGAATCGGAGACCCAGTACTTC.

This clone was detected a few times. CDR3 in amino acids: CASSLSGDTQYF. The CDR3 coding sequence is TGTGCCAGCAGTTTATCGGGAGATACGCAGTATTTT. This chain joins TRBV27 and TRBJ2-3; no clear D gene. V was shortened by 0 bases and J by 5 bases, with 3 bases between the two germline ends. Germline V gives CDR1 MNHEY, CDR2 SMNVEV (reference sequence). The CDR3 sequence is 12 residues long.

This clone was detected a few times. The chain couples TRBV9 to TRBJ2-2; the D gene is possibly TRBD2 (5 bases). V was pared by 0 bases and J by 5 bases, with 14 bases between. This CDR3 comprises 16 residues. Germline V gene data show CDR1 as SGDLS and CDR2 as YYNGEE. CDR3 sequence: CASSVELLAQTGELFF. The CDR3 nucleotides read TGTGCCAGCAGCGTAGAGCTGCTAGCACAAACCGGGGAGCTGTTTTTT.